This TCR beta chain was profiled in a study of blood T cells in healthy people across ages (dated by TCRdb to the mid-2010s). Context from the whole study: Template switching captured roughly one uniquely barcoded TCR beta cDNA molecule per two T cells in model experiments. The study measured age-related changes in TCR beta repertoire diversity using deep sequencing normalized with unique cDNA molecular identifiers. The study analyzed two additional independent replicas of 1 million unique cDNA reads from the same blood draw for two donors, one aged 18 to 30 and one aged 80 or older. To avoid experimental bias, donors of different ages were spread randomly across the sequencing lanes. The donors were split into four age groups: young (average around 15 years), middle-aged (over 35), aged (62) and long-lived (roughly 77). What the research found in general, with its limitations: Observed TCR beta diversity correlated strongly with the percentage of naive T cells measured by flow cytometry. Total diversity estimates from one million sequenced T cells were considered lower bounds and underestimates. Observed TCR beta diversity per million T cells fell roughly linearly with age, and a significant reduction was already apparent by age around 40. Because the CMV infection status of the donors was unknown, age-related changes in expanded clonotypes may potentially have been confounded. Because profiling used bulk unsorted PBMCs, naive and antigen-experienced compartments could not be compared conclusively. Compared with the aged group, more naive CD4+ T cells, fewer expanded clones and increased TCR diversity were shown by the long-lived group, suggesting age selection.

CDR1 and CDR2, looked up from the germline V gene, are MNHNS and SASEGT. Deletion took 8 bases off V and 5 bases off J, with a span of 17 bases between the germline ends. The CDR3 sequence holds 14 residues, the cysteine and phenylalanine included. Only the CDR3 part of the read is kept: 42 bases, read in frame from the first base. This clonotype was picked up many times. This clone's antigen is unknown. The sample holds no much larger clone one base away, and base qualities are not on file. The roughly 39 donors, aged 6 to 90 years, were systemically healthy Caucasian individuals from Russia. Each donor gave around 9.9 milliliters of peripheral blood, collected into EDTA-treated Vacutainer tubes. Ficoll-Paque density-gradient centrifugation was used to isolate PBMCs, with at least 7 million obtained per sample. Total RNA, at least 5.5 micrograms per sample, was extracted from PBMCs with Trizol reagent. Naive CD45RAhigh/CD27high T cell percentages were measured by flow cytometry on a PBMC aliquot from every donor.

Libraries were prepared through 5' RACE. The sequencer was an Illumina HiSeq 2500. The second PCR ran for roughly 6 to 11 cycles and used a J-beta primer mix along with a sample-barcoded 5' primer. A template-switch 5' adaptor carrying 12 random nucleotides introduced a unique molecular identifier onto each TCR beta cDNA molecule. At least 3 million CDR3-containing paired-end reads were obtained from each sample. The Mint cDNA synthesis kit, primed by a TRBC-specific oligonucleotide, was used to synthesize first-strand cDNA from all RNA. Following uracil-DNA glycosylase treatment, a first 18-cycle PCR with universal primers M1SS and BC2_uni_R was performed on all cDNA. The original methods were these. For normalization, 1 million high-quality reads, each with a distinct molecular identifier, were randomly selected from each sample. Reads sharing molecular identifiers were discarded rather than binned into consensus sequences. MiTCR, run with a Q25 quality threshold and the strictest error-elimination algorithm, handled CDR3 identification, clonotype clustering and error correction. A nonparametric unseen species model using Euler transformation provided a lower-bound estimate of total TCR beta diversity. TCRdb passed the public sequencing reads through fastp at Q25 and MiXCR, retaining productive beta sequences. Here each entry gathers all rows of one CDR3 protein and keeps the most common genes and DNA. TCRdb, rather than the study authors, made the V and J calls. This sample holds approximately 730,000 distinct CDR3 sequences; roughly 44% were observed only once. The top ten clonotypes cover 20% to 25% of the sample.

This TCR was recovered from a woman in her sixties or seventies in good health. Sequencing was done on a sample of blood. In this chain, TRBV6-1 is recombined with TRBJ2-3; TRBD1 is a possible D gene, resting on 6 matching bases. The nucleotide sequence is given as TGTGCCAGCGCCAACAGGGATCGTAAAGATACGCAGTATTTT. It translates as CASANRDRKDTQYF.